This T cell receptor beta chain was retrieved from a study of cytomegalovirus exposure and HLA in healthy donors. Both 60 Vbeta primers and 13 Jbeta primers went into the PCR. Source study methods: In a later analysis, approximately 80 million unique TCR beta chains included roughly 11 million shared by two or more donors. TCRdb's copy holds only in-frame clones and misses some; the assay was immunoSEQ multiplex PCR. V, J and clone size reflect that table, while D and trimming were determined from the DNA. This sample lists 150,000 to 200,000 clones; its ten largest clones have 6.5%. The CDR3 loop spans 13 amino acids. CDR1 MDHEN and CDR2 SYDVKM come from the germline V gene. Trimming left V 2 bases short and J 4 bases short, with 8 bases between.

The chain employs TRBV28 and TRBJ2-5; D is undetermined. This sequence originates from a man aged 30-40 years in good health and CMV-seronegative. The specimen sequenced was PBMCs. The CDR3 loop is CASSLEQVETQYF. DNA for the CDR3: TGTGCCAGCAGTTTAGAGCAGGTAGAGACCCAGTACTTC.